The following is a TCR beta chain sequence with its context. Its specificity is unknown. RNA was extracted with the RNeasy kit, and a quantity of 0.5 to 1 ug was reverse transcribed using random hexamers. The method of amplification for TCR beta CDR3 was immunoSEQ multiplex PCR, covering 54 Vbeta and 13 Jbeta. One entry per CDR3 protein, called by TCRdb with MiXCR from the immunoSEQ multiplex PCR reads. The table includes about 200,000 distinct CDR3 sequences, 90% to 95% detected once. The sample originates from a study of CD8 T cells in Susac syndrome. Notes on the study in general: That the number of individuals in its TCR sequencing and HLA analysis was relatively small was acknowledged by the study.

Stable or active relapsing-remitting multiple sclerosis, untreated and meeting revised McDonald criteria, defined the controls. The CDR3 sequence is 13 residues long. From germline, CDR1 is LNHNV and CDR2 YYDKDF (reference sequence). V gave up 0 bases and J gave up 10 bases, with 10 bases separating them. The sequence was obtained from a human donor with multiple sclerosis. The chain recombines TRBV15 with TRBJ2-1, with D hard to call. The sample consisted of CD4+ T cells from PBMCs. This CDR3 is CATSREPLAEQFF. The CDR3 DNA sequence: TGTGCCACCAGCAGAGAACCTCTTGCAGAGCAGTTCTTC.